These 10 T cell receptor beta chains originate from one sample sequenced in a study of blood T cell repertoires in COVID-19. The data were produced by immunoSEQ multiplex PCR, yet TCRdb's version contains in-frame clones alone and is incomplete. The table records fewer than 400,000 clones, 85% of them present only once. The sequenced sample was PBMCs or T cells enriched from blood (not recorded which). These receptors all come from a woman aged 30 to 39 who had been exposed to COVID-19.

The genes are TRBV12-5 and TRBJ2-5, with 9 bases identical to TRBD2. The germline CDR1 and CDR2 sequences are LGHNT and FRNRAP. Trimming took 6 bases from V and 5 from J; bases not matched to a gene: 13. This CDR3 spans 16 amino acids. The CDR3 reads CASGLGVGGGVETQYF. CDR3 DNA: TGTGCTAGTGGACTTGGTGTCGGCGGGGGGGTGGAGACCCAGTACTTC.

V is TRBV24-1 and J is TRBJ2-2; 11 nucleotides match TRBD1. CDR1 and CDR2 from the germline V gene are KGHDR and SFDVKD. V was pared by 4 bases and J by 6 bases, with 6 bases of the junction left unmatched. This CDR3 has 16 residues. CDR3 sequence: CATSDSRTGGPGELFF. In DNA form, the CDR3 reads TGTGCCACCAGTGACTCCCGGACAGGGGGCCCCGGGGAGCTGTTTTTT.

V usage is TRBV12-3 or TRBV12-4 and J usage is TRBJ2-1; no firm D call. The CDR3 contains 12 residues. V lost 6 bases to trimming and J lost 8 bases, with 11 bases between them. The CDR3 nucleotides read TGTGCCAGCAGGGGTAGCTCGTATGAGCAGTTCTTC. It translates to CASRGSSYEQFF.

The chain links TRBV4-3 to TRBJ2-4; the match to TRBD2 covers 11 bases. CDR1 is LGHNA and CDR2 is YSLEER in the germline V gene. The CDR3 has 17 amino acids. V lost 2 bases and J lost 4; bases outside the gene matches: 7. The CDR3 loop reads CASSQMLGTSGKNIQYF. CDR3 sequence (DNA): TGCGCCAGCAGCCAAATGCTTGGGACTAGCGGAAAAAACATTCAGTACTTC.

The V and J genes are TRBV7-9 and TRBJ2-1; tentative D call: TRBD2 (5 bases). Trimming took 1 base from V and 3 from J, leaving 13 bases between them. The germline CDR1 and CDR2 sequences are SEHNR and FQNEAQ (reference sequence). This CDR3 has 16 residues. CDR3 nucleotide sequence: TGTGCCAGCAGCTTAGATATGACTACACACTACAATGAGCAGTTCTTC. As protein: CASSLDMTTHYNEQFF.

The gene calls are TRBV7-3 and TRBJ1-6; a possible D gene is TRBD1 (6 bases). Trimming pared 4 bases from V and 5 bases from J, leaving 18 bases between. Germline V CDR1 and CDR2: SGHTA, FQGTGA. The CDR3 extends over 17 amino acids. In DNA form, the CDR3 reads TGTGCCAGCAGCTGCTTAGGGGGGGTGATAGATAATTCACCCCTCCACTTT. This encodes CASSCLGGVIDNSPLHF.

The chain is built from TRBV27 and TRBJ1-1; no reliable D call. Trimming cost V 6 bases and J 2 bases, with 13 bases left between them. The CDR3 length is 14 residues. The germline gives CDR1 MNHEY, CDR2 SMNVEV (reference sequence). The CDR3 DNA follows: TGTGCCAGCAGCCCGGGAGGAGGAAACACTGAAGCTTTCTTT. Its translation is CASSPGGGNTEAFF.

This chain joins TRBV23-1 and TRBJ2-2, with D possibly being TRBD1 (6 bases). TRBV23-1 is placed among ORFs of uncertain function. V gave up 6 bases and J gave up 4 bases, with 15 bases separating them. The CDR3 runs to 15 residues. CDR3 DNA sequence: TGCGCCAGCAGGCCCTGGCAGGGGAGCACCGGGGAGCTGTTTTTT. Protein product: CASRPWQGSTGELFF.

The CDR3 reads CASSLGLAGLTDTQYF. The CDR3 DNA is TGTGCCAGCAGCTTAGGACTAGCGGGACTCACAGATACGCAGTATTTT. V usage is TRBV5-6 and J usage is TRBJ2-3; 12 positions agree with TRBD2. This CDR3 is 16 amino acids long. CDR1 is SGHDT and CDR2 is YYEEEE in the germline V gene. The ends lost 2 bases at V and 2 bases at J; junction bases unmatched: 3.

This clone has a single count. The chain couples TRBV4-3 to TRBJ2-1, with 8 nucleotides matching TRBD2. Germline-derived CDR1 and CDR2 are LGHNA and YSLEER. Trimming took 3 bases from V and 5 from J; bases not matched to a gene: 9. This CDR3 is built from 16 residues. DNA of the CDR3: TGCGCCAGCAGCCACAATTCGGGGGGGATAGACAATGAGCAGTTCTTC. This sequence encodes CASSHNSGGIDNEQFF.